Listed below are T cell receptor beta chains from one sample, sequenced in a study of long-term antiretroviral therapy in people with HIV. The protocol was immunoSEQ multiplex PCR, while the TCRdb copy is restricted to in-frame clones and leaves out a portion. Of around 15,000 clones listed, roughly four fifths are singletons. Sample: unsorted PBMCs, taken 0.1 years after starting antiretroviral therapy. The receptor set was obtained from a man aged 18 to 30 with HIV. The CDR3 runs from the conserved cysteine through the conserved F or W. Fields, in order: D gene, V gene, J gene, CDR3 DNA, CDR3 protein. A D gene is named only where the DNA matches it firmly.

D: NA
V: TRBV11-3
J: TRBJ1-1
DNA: TGTGCCAGCAGCATTAACAGGGATACTGAAGCTTTCTTT
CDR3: CASSINRDTEAFF

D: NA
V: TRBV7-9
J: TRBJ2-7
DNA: TGTGCCAGCAGCCCAGCAGACGGAAGTGCATGGGAGTACGAGCAGTACTTC
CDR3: CASSPADGSAWEYEQYF

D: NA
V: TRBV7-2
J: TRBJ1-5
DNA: TGTGCCAGCAGCTTAGGGGACAAAGCATATAGCAATCAGCCCCAGCATTTT
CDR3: CASSLGDKAYSNQPQHF

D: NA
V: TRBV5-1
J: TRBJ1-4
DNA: TGCGCCAGCAACAGGGTGGGCAGGGGAGATGAAAAACTGTTTTTT
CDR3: CASNRVGRGDEKLFF

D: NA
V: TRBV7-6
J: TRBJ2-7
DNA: TGTGCCAGCAGCTCCGGCGCTAGCTACGAGCAGTACTTC
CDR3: CASSSGASYEQYF

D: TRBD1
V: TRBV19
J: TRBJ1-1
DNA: TGTGCCAGTGGGGACAGTGAAGCTTTCTTT
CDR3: CASGDSEAFF

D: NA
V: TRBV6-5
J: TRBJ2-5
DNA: TGTGCCAGCAGTTACTCGACACTCAAAGAGACCCAGTACTTC
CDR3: CASSYSTLKETQYF

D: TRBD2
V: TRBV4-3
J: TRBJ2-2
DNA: TGCGCCAGCAGACTAGCGAGGAGTACCGGGGAGCTGTTTTTT
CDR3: CASRLARSTGELFF

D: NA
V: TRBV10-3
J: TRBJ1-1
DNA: TGTGCCATCAGTGGACAGTTAGACACTGAAGCTTTCTTT
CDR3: CAISGQLDTEAFF

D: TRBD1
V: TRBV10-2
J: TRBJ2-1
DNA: TGCGCCAGCAGTAGTGGGACAGGGGGCGAGACTATCAACAATGAGCAGTTCTTC
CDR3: CASSSGTGGETINNEQFF

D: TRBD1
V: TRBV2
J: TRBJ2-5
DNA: TGTGCCAGTAGATTGGACAGGGAAGAGACCCAGTACTTC
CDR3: CASRLDREETQYF

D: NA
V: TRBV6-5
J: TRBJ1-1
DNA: TGTGCCAGCAGTTACTCGACGAACACTGAAGCTTTCTTT
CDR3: CASSYSTNTEAFF